What follows is one T cell receptor (beta chain) and its context. Its antigen remains unidentified. Next came a second PCR, run for roughly 6 to 11 cycles, which used a sample-barcoded 5' primer along with a J-beta primer mix. Each cDNA was tagged by a template-switch adaptor containing 12 random nucleotides. TCRdb fed the 5' RACE reads into MiXCR, producing one record per CDR3 protein. Of 1.5 million to 2 million distinct CDR3 sequences listed, roughly 28% were seen once; the top ten hold 7.7%. Collection of approximately 9.3 milliliters of peripheral blood was performed for each donor. The entry originates in a study of blood T cells in healthy people across ages. Across the study: There was about one barcoded beta molecule captured by template switching per two T cells. Findings of the study overall: Estimates based on one million T cells were treated as lower bounds.

V dropped 0 bases and J dropped 8 bases, with 13 bases sitting between them. This CDR3 has 15 amino acids. The germline CDR1 and CDR2 sequences are SNHLY and FYNNEI. This clonotype was sampled from a woman in her twenties or thirties in good health. Sequenced: blood. J is TRBJ1-4 and V is TRBV2; possibly TRBD1 for D (5 bases). CDR3 loop: CASSEASQGREKLFF. CDR3 coding DNA: TGTGCCAGCAGTGAAGCGTCTCAGGGAAGGGAAAAACTGTTTTTT.